Listed here are 5 T cell receptor beta chains from one sample, sequenced in a study of T-cell reconstitution after alpha-beta-depleted transplantation in children (dated by TCRdb to between 2015 and 2016). In the paper's terms, the treatment or condition label means: allogeneic hematopoietic cell transplantation with graft depleted of TCRalphabeta T cells and CD19 B cells. Libraries were made using PCR. This sample was sequenced with an Illumina HiSeq 2500. Molecular barcoding was employed in the preparation of TCR libraries, with unique molecular identifiers being used to normalize TCRbeta repertoire quantification. In-frame beta chains were kept once TCRdb had trimmed the public reads at Q25 with fastp and called clones with MiXCR. A single entry per CDR3 protein holds the most common genes and DNA from its merged rows. Across this sample there are 80,000 or so distinct CDR3 sequences, with roughly 15% seen only once. The ten most abundant clones make up 27% of the sample.

The sequenced sample was PBMCs, mostly from graft donor cells, obtained 180 days after TCRalphabeta/CD19-depleted stem cell transplant. The receptors derive from a male patient aged 2-9 years who had a stem cell transplant for acute lymphoblastic leukemia, so the T cells may come from the graft donor.

This clonotype appeared once. This chain connects TRBV18 to TRBJ2-5; no firm D call. Per germline, CDR1 KGHSH and CDR2 LQKENI. The CDR3 spans 11 residues. Trimming shortened V by 2 bases and J by 4 bases, and 2 bases separated the two germline ends. Written as DNA, the CDR3 is TGTGCCAGCTCACCAACAGAGACCCAGTACTTC. Translating gives CASSPTETQYF.

This clonotype came up many times. This chain uses TRBV6-1 with TRBJ1-2; D is uncertain. The CDR3 spans 16 residues. Germline V gives CDR1 MNHNS, CDR2 SASEGT. The V gene lost 6 bases and the J gene lost 1 base, with 18 bases spanning the gap. CDR3: CASSPGNGVLNYGYTF. DNA for the CDR3: TGTGCCAGCAGCCCCGGGAACGGGGTCCTTAACTATGGCTACACCTTC.

This clonotype was counted only a few times. The chain joins TRBV24-1 to TRBJ1-5; 9 nucleotides align to TRBD1. Unmatched junction bases numbered 5, after V lost 2 bases and J lost 4 bases. CDR3 size: 16 residues. Germline CDR1 and CDR2: KGHDR and SFDVKD. The CDR3 coding sequence is TGTGCCACCAGTGATTGGGACAGGGATGGGAATCAGCCCCAGCATTTT. It encodes CATSDWDRDGNQPQHF.

The genes are TRBV10-2 and TRBJ2-3; 10 nucleotides line up with TRBD2. There are 17 residues in the CDR3. The germline V gene encodes CDR1 WSHSY and CDR2 SAAADI. J lost 4 bases, V lost 0 bases, and 7 bases had no gene match. The CDR3 protein is CASSESGLAGEADTQYF. For the CDR3, the DNA is TGCGCCAGCAGTGAGTCGGGGCTAGCGGGAGAGGCAGATACGCAGTATTTT.

Comments on this clonotype: At one of its ends the junction is not consistent with the germline gene, which may arise from a read error. V gene TRBV6-5 combines with J gene TRBJ2-7; 10 bases line up with TRBD1. Germline V gives CDR1 MNHEY, CDR2 SVGAGI. The CDR3 length is 15 residues. CDR3 bases: TGTGCCAGCAGTTACCCGGGACAGGGGCACTACGAGAAGTACTTC. Translated, it gives CASSYPGQGHYEKYF.